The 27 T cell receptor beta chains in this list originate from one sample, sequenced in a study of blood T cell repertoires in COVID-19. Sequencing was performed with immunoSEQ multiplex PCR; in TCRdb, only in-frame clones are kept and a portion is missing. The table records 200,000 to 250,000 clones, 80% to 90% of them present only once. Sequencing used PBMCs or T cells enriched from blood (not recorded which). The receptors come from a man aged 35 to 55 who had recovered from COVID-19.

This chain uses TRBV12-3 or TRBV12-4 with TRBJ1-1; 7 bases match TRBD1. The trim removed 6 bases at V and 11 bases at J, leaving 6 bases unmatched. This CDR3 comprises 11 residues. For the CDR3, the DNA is TGTGCCAGCAGAGAGAGGGGGCAGGCTTTCTTT. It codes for CASRERGQAFF.

This CDR3 reads CSARSQGTSNTEAFF. The CDR3 coding sequence is TGCAGCGCTAGGTCACAGGGAACTTCTAACACTGAAGCTTTCTTT. J is TRBJ1-1 and V is TRBV29-1; D is perhaps TRBD1 (6 bases). V was shortened by 7 bases and J by 2 bases, with 20 bases between the two germline ends. Germline-derived CDR1 and CDR2 are SQVTM and ANQGSEA. CDR3 length equals 15 residues.

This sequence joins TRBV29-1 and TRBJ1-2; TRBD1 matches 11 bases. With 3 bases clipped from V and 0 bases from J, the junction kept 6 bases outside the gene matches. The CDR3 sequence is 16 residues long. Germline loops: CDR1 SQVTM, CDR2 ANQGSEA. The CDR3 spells CSVDWTGGRANYGYTF. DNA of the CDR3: TGCAGCGTTGATTGGACAGGGGGCCGCGCTAACTATGGCTACACCTTC.

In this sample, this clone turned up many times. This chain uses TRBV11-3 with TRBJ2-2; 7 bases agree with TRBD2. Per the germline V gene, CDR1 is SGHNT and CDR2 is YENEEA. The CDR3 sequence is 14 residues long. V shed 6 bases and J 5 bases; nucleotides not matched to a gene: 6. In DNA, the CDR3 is TGTGCCAGCAGTGGCGGGAGACGGACCGGGGAGCTGTTTTTT. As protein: CASSGGRRTGELFF. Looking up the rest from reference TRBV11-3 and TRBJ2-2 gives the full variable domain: EAGVVQSPRYKIIEKKQPVAFWCNPISGHNTLYWYLQNLGQGPELLIRYENEEAVDDSQLPKDRFSAERLKGVDSTLKIQPAELGDSAVYLCASSGGRRTGELFFGEGSRLTVL.

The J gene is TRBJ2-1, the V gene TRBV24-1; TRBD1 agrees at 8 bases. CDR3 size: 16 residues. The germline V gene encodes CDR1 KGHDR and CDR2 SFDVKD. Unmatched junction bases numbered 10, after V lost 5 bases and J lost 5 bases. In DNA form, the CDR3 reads TGTGCCACCAGTGGCGTACAGGGGGATCTTCACAATGAGCAGTTCTTC. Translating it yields CATSGVQGDLHNEQFF.

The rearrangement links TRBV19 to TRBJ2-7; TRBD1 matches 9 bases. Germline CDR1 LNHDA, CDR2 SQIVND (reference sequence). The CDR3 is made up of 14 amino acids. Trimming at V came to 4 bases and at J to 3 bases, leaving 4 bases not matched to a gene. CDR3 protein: CASSTPDRGYEQYF. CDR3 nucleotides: TGTGCCAGTAGTACCCCGGACAGGGGCTACGAGCAGTACTTC.

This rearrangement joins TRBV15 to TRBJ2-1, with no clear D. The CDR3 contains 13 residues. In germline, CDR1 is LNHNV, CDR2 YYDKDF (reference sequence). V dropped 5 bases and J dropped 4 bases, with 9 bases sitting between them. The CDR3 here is CATSRKQYNEQFF. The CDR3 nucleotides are TGTGCCACCAGCCGGAAACAGTACAATGAGCAGTTCTTC.

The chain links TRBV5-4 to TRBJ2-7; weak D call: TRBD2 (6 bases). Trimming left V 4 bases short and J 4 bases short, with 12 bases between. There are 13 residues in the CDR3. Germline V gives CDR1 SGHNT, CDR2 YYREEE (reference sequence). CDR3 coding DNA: TGTGCCAGCAGCGGAGGGCCGGTTTACGAGCAGTACTTC. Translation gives CASSGGPVYEQYF.

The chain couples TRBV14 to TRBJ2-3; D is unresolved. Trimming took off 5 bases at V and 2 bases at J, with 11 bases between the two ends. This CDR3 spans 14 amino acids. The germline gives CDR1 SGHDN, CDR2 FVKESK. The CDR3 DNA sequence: TGTGCCAGCAGCAACCAGGAAACCACAGATACGCAGTATTTT. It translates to CASSNQETTDTQYF.

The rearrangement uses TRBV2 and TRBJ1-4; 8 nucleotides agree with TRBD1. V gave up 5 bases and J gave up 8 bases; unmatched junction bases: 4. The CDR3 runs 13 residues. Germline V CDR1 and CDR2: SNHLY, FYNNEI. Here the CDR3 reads CASSRTGSEKLFF. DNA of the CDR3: TGTGCCAGCAGTAGGACAGGGAGCGAAAAACTGTTTTTT.

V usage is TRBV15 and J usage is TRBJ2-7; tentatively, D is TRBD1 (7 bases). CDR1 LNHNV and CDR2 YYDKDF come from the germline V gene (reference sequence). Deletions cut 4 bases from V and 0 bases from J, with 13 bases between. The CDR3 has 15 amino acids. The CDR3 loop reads CATSNRGGDSYEQYF. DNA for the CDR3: TGTGCCACCAGCAACAGGGGCGGGGACTCCTACGAGCAGTACTTC. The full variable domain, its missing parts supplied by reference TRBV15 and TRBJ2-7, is DAMVIQNPRYQVTQFGKPVTLSCSQTLNHNVMYWYQQKSSQAPKLLFHYYDKDFNNEADTPDNFQSRRPNTSFCFLDIRSPGLGDTAMYLCATSNRGGDSYEQYFGPGTRLTVT.

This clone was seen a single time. Written as DNA, the CDR3 is TGTGCCAGCGTCCGACAGGGGTTGGGCAATCAGCCCCAGCATTTT. It yields the protein CASVRQGLGNQPQHF. The chain is built from TRBV7-6 and TRBJ1-5; TRBD1 matches at 8 bases. J gave up 2 bases and V 8 bases, and 8 bases lay outside the gene matches. The CDR3 extends over 15 amino acids. Germline loops: CDR1 SGHVS, CDR2 FNYEAQ.

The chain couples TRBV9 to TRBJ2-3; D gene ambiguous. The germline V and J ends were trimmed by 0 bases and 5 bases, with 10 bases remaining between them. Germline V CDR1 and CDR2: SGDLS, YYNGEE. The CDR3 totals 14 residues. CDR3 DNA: TGTGCCAGCAGCGTAGCGGATGGCGGAGATACGCAGTATTTT. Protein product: CASSVADGGDTQYF.

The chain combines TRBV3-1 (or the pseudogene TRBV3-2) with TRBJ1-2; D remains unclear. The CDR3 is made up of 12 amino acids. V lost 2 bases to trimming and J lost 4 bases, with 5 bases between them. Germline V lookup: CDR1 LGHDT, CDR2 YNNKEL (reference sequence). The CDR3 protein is CASSQRGYGYTF. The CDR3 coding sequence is TGTGCCAGCAGCCAACGGGGCTATGGCTACACCTTC.

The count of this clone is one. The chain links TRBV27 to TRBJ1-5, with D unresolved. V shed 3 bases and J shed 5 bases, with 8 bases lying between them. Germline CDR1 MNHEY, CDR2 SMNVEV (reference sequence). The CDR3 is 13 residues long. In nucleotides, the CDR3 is TGTGCCAGCAGTTTCCAAGGAGATCAGCCCCAGCATTTT. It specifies CASSFQGDQPQHF.

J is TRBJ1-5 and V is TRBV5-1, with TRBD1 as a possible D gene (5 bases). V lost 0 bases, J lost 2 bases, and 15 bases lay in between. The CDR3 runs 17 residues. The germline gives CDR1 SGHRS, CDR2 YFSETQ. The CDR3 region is CASSLAFQGKRNQPQHF. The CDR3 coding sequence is TGCGCCAGCAGCTTGGCGTTTCAGGGTAAGCGCAATCAGCCCCAGCATTTT.

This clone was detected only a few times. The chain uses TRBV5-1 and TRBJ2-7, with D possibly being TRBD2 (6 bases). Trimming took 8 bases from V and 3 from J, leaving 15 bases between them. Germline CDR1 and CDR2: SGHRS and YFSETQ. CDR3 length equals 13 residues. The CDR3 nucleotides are TGCGCCAGTTCCTACCCCGGGAGCTACGAGCAGTACTTC. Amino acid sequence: CASSYPGSYEQYF.

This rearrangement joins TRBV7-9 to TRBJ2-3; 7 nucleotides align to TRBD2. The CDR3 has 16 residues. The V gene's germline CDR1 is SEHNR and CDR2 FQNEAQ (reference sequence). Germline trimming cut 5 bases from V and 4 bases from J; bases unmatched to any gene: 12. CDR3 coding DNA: TGTGCCAGCAGCCGATCAGGCGGGAGAAGGCCAGATACGCAGTATTTT. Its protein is CASSRSGGRRPDTQYF.

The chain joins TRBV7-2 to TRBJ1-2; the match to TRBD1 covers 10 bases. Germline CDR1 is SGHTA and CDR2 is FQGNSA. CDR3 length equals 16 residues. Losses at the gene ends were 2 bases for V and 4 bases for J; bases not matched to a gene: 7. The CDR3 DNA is TGTGCCAGCAGCTTAACGGGACAGGGGACATCCTATGGCTACACCTTC. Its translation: CASSLTGQGTSYGYTF.

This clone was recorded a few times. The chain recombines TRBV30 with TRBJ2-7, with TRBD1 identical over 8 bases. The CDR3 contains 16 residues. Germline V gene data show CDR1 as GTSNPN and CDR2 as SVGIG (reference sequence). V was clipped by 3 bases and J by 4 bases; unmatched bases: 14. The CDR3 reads CAWRRLTGTGGYEQYF. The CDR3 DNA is TGTGCCTGGAGGAGGTTAACCGGGACAGGAGGTTACGAGCAGTACTTC. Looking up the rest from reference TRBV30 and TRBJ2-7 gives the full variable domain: SQTIHQWPATLVQPVGSPLSLECTVEGTSNPNLYWYRQAAGRGLQLLFYSVGIGQISSEVPQNLSASRPQDRQFILSSKKLLLSDSGFYLCAWRRLTGTGGYEQYFGPGTRLTVT.

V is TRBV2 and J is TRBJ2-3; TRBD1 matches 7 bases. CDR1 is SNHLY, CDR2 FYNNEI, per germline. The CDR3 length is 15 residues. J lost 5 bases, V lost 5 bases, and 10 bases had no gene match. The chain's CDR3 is CASSSTGAWQDTQYF. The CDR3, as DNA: TGTGCCAGCAGTTCTACAGGGGCCTGGCAAGATACGCAGTATTTT. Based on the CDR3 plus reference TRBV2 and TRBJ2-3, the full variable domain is EPEVTQTPSHQVTQMGQEVILRCVPISNHLYFYWYRQILGQKVEFLVSFYNNEISEKSEIFDDQFSVERPDGSNFTLKIRSTKLEDSAMYFCASSSTGAWQDTQYFGPGTRLTVL.

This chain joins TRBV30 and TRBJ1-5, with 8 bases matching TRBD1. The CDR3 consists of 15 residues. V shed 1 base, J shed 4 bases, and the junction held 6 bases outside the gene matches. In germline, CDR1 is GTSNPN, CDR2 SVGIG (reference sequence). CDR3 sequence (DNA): TGTGCCTGGAGTGGAGGACAGGGTTATAATCAGCCCCAGCATTTT. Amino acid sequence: CAWSGGQGYNQPQHF.

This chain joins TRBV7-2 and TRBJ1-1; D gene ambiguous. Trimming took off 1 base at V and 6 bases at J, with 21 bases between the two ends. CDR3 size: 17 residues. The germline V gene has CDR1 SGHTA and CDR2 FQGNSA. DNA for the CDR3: TGTGCCAGCAGCTTAGTGGGGAGCCACCCCCTCCAAGCTGAAGCTTTCTTT. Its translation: CASSLVGSHPLQAEAFF.

CDR3 loop: CASSVAGWRGTKNIQYF. The CDR3, as DNA: TGTGCCAGCAGCGTAGCTGGTTGGCGGGGGACCAAAAACATTCAGTACTTC. This chain connects TRBV9 to TRBJ2-4; the match to TRBD2 covers 7 bases. This CDR3 is 17 amino acids long. Germline-derived CDR1 and CDR2 are SGDLS and YYNGEE. With 0 bases clipped from V and 2 bases from J, the junction kept 8 bases outside the gene matches. Filled out from reference TRBV9 and TRBJ2-4, the complete variable domain reads DSGVTQTPKHLITATGQRVTLRCSPRSGDLSVYWYQQSLDQGLQFLIQYYNGEERAKGNILERFSAQQFPDLHSELNLSSLELGDSALYFCASSVAGWRGTKNIQYFGAGTRLSVL.

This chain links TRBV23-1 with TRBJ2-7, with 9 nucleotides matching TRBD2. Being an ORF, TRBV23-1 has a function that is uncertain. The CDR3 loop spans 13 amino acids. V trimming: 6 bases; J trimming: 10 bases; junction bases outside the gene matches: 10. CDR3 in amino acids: CASSPIGREGQYF. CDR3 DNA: TGCGCCAGCAGCCCAATCGGGCGGGAGGGTCAGTACTTC.

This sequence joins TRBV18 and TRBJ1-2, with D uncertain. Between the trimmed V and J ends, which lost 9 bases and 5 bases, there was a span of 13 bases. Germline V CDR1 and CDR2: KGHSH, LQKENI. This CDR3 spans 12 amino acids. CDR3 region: CASRRAEYGYTF. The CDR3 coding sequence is TGTGCCAGTCGGAGGGCGGAATATGGCTACACCTTC.

The CDR3 DNA reads TGTGCCACCAGTGATGACAGCGTAGGGCAGCCCCAGCATTTT. Residues: CATSDDSVGQPQHF. The rearrangement joins TRBV24-1 to TRBJ1-5; tentatively, D is TRBD1 (5 bases). This CDR3 spans 14 amino acids. Germline V gene sequence: CDR1 KGHDR, CDR2 SFDVKD. With 3 bases removed from V and 7 bases from J, the gap between germline ends came to 12 bases.